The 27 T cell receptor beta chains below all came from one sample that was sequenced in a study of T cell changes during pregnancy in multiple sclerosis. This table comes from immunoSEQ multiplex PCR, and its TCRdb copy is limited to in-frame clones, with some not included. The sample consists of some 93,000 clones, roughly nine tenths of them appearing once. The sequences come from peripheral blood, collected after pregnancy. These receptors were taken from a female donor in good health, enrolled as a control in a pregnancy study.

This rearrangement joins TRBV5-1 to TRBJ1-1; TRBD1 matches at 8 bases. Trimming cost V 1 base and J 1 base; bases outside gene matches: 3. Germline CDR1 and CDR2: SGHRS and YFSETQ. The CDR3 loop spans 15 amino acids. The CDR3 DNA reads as TGCGCCAGCAGCTTGCAGGGGGCCCAGAACACTGAAGCTTTCTTT. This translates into CASSLQGAQNTEAFF.

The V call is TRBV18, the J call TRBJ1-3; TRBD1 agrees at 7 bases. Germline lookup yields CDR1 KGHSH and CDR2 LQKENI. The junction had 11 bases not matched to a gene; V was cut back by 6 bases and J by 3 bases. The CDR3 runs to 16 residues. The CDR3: CASSPTRDSFGNTIYF. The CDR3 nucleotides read TGTGCCAGCTCCCCGACCCGGGACAGTTTTGGAAACACCATATATTTT.

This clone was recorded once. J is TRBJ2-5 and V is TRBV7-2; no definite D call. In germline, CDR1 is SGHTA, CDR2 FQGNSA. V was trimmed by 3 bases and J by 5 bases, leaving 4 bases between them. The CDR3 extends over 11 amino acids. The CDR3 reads CASSFVETQYF. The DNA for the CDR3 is TGTGCCAGCAGCTTCGTTGAGACCCAGTACTTC.

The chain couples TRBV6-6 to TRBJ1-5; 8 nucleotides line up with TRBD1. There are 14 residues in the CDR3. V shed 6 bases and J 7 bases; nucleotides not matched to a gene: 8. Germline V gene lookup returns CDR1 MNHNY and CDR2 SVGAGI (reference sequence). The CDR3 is CASRRQGQRQPQHF. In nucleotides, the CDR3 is TGTGCCAGCAGACGACAGGGGCAACGGCAGCCCCAGCATTTT.

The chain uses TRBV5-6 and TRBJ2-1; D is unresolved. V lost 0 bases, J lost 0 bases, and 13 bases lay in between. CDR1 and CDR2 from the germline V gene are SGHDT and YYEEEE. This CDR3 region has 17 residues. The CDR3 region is CASSLDLPYGSYNEQFF. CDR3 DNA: TGTGCCAGCAGCTTGGACTTGCCGTATGGCTCCTACAATGAGCAGTTCTTC.

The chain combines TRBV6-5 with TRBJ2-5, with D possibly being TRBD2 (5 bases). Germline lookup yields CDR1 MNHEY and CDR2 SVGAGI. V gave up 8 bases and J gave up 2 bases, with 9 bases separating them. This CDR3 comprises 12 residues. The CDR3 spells CASGGRQETQYF. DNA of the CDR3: TGTGCCAGCGGAGGCAGACAAGAGACCCAGTACTTC.

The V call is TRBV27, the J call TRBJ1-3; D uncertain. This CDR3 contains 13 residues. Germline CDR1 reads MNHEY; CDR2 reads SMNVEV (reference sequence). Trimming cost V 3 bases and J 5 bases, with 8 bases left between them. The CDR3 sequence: CASSLQYRNTIYF. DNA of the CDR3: TGTGCCAGCAGTTTGCAGTACCGAAACACCATATATTTT.

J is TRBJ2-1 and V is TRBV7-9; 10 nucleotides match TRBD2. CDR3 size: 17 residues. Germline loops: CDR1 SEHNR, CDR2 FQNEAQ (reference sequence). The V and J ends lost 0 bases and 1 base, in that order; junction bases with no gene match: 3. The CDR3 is CASSLAPLAGSYNEQFF. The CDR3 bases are TGTGCCAGCAGCTTAGCGCCACTAGCGGGGTCCTACAATGAGCAGTTCTTC.

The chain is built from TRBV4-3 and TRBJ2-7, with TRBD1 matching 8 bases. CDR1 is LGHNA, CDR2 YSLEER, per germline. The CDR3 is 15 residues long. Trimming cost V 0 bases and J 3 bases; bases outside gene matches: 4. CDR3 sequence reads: CASSQDLGQGYEQYF. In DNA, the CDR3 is TGCGCCAGCAGCCAAGATCTCGGACAGGGCTACGAGCAGTACTTC.

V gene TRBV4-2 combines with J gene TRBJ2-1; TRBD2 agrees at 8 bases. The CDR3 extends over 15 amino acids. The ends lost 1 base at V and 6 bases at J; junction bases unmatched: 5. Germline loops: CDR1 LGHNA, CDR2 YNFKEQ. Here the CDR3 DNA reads TGTGCCAGCAGCCAAGGGGGCGGGGGGCTCAATGAGCAGTTCTTC. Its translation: CASSQGGGGLNEQFF.

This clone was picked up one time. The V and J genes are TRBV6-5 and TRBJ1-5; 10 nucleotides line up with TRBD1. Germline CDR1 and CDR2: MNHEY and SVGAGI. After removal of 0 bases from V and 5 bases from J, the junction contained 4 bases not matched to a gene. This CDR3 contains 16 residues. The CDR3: CASSYSRDRGYQPQHF. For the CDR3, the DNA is TGTGCCAGCAGTTACTCACGGGACAGGGGATATCAGCCCCAGCATTTT.

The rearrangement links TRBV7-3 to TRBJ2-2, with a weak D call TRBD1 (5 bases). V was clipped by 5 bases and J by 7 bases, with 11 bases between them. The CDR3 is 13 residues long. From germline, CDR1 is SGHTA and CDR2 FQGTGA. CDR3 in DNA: TGTGCCAGCAGCCGAAATAGGGGCGGGGAGCTGTTTTTT. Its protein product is CASSRNRGGELFF.

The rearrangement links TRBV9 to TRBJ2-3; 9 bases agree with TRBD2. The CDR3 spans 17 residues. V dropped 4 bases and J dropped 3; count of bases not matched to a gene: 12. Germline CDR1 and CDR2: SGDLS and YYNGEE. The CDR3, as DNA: TGTGCCAGCAGCTCCGTTGGGGCGGGGGGGAGGACAGATACGCAGTATTTT. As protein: CASSSVGAGGRTDTQYF. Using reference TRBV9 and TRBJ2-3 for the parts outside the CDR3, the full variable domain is DSGVTQTPKHLITATGQRVTLRCSPRSGDLSVYWYQQSLDQGLQFLIQYYNGEERAKGNILERFSAQQFPDLHSELNLSSLELGDSALYFCASSSVGAGGRTDTQYFGPGTRLTVL.

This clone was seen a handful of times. For the CDR3, the DNA is TGTGCCAGCAGTTTAGAGGGCTACGAGCAGTACTTC. Translation gives CASSLEGYEQYF. This chain links TRBV6-5 with TRBJ2-7, with a tentative D call TRBD2 (5 bases). V was cut by 4 bases and J by 3 bases, with 7 bases left in between. Per germline, CDR1 MNHEY and CDR2 SVGAGI. This CDR3 region has 12 residues.

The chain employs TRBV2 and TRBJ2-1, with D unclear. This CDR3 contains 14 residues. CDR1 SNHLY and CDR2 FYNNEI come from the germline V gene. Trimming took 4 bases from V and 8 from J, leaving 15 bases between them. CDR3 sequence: CASSVPPRGDEQFF. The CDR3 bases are TGTGCCAGCAGTGTCCCCCCCCGAGGAGATGAGCAGTTCTTC. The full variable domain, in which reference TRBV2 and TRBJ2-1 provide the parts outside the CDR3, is EPEVTQTPSHQVTQMGQEVILRCVPISNHLYFYWYRQILGQKVEFLVSFYNNEISEKSEIFDDQFSVERPDGSNFTLKIRSTKLEDSAMYFCASSVPPRGDEQFFGPGTRLTVL.

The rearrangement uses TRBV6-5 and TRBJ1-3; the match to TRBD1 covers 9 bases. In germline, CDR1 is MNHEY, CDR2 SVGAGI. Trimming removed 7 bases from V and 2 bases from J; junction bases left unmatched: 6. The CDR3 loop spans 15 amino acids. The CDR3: CASKFYRGPGNTIYF. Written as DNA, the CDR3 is TGTGCCAGCAAATTTTACAGGGGGCCTGGAAACACCATATATTTT.

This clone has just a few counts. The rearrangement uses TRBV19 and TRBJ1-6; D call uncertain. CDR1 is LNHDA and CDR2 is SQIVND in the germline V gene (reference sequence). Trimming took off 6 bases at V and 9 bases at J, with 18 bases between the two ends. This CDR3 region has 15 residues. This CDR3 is CASSPTRGQSSPLHF. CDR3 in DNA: TGTGCCAGTAGCCCGACGCGGGGTCAATCTTCACCCCTCCACTTT.

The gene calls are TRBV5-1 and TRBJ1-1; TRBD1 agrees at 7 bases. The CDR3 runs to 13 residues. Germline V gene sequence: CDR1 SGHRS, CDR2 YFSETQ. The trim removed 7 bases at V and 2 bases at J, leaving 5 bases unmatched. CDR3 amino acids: CASQGQINTEAFF. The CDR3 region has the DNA TGCGCCAGCCAGGGACAGATAAACACTGAAGCTTTCTTT.

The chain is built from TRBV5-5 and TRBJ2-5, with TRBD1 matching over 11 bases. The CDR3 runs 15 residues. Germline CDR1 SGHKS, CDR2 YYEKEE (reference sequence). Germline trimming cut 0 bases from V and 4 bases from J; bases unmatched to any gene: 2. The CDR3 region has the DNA TGTGCCAGCAGCTTGGGCGGACAGGGGGCAGAGACCCAGTACTTC. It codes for CASSLGGQGAETQYF.

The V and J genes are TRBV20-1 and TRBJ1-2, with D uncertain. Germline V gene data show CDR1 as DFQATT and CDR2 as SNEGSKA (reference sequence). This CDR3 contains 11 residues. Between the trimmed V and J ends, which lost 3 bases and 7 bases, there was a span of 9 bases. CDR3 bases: TGCAGTGCTAGTCCCCGGGGTGGCTACACCTTC. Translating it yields CSASPRGGYTF.

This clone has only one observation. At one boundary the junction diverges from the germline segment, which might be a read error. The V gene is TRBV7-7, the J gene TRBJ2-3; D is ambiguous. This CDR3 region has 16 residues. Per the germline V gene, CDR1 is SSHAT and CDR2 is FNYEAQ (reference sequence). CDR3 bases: TGTGCTAGCAGCTTAGGTCCCGGAGAGAACACAGATACGCAGTATTTT. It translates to CASSLGPGENTDTQYF.

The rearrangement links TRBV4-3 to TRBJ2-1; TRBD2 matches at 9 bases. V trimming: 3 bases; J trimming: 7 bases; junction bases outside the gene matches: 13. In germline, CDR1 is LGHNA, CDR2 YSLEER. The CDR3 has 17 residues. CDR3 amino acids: CASSQSSGATRWNEQFF. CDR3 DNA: TGCGCCAGCAGCCAGTCTAGCGGGGCCACGCGGTGGAATGAGCAGTTCTTC.

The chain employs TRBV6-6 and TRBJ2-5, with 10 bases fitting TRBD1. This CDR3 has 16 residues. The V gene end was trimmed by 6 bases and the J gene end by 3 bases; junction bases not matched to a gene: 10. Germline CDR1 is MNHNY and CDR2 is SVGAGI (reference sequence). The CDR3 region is CASSRDRQGAEETQYF. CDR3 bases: TGTGCCAGCAGCCGAGACCGACAGGGGGCGGAAGAGACCCAGTACTTC.

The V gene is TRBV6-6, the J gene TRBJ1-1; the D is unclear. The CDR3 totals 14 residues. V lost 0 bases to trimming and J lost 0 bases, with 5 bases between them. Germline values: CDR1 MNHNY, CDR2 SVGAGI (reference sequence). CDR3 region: CASSYSSMNTEAFF. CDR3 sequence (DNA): TGTGCCAGCAGTTACTCGAGTATGAACACTGAAGCTTTCTTT.

The DNA of the CDR3 is TGCGCCAGCAGCTTGGCCCCAACAGGGACCTACGAGCAGTACTTC. It codes for CASSLAPTGTYEQYF. The rearrangement uses TRBV5-1 and TRBJ2-7; D is perhaps TRBD1 (6 bases). V shed 0 bases and J shed 2 bases, with 12 bases lying between them. This CDR3 comprises 15 residues. Germline values: CDR1 SGHRS, CDR2 YFSETQ.

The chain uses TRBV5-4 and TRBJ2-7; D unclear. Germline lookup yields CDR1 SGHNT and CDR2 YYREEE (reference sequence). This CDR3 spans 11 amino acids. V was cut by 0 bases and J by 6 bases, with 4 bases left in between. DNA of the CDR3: TGTGCCAGCAGCTTGGGTCGCGAGCAGTACTTC. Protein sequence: CASSLGREQYF.

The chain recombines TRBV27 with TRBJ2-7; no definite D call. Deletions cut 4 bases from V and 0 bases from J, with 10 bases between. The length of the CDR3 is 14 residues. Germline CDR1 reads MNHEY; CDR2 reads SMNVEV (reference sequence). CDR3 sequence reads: CASSYQAHSYEQYF. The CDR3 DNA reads TGTGCCAGCAGTTATCAGGCTCACTCCTACGAGCAGTACTTC.